This is a list of T cell receptor beta chains from one sample in a study of tumor-infiltrating lymphocytes in primary liver carcinoma. Using its own MiXCR run on the multiplex PCR reads, TCRdb lists one record per CDR3 protein. The table has 250,000 to 350,000 distinct CDR3 sequences, almost 60% seen once. Material: peripheral blood. All receptors derive from a woman aged 30 to 39 with primary liver carcinoma and hepatitis B virus infection. CDR3s include the opening cysteine and the closing phenylalanine or tryptophan. The order of the fields is V gene, clone size, D gene, J gene, CDR3 DNA, CDR3 protein. D genes are given only for firm matches. Expanded clones get a size class; other rows say once, few or many, or leave the size out.

TRBV11-1	many	-	TRBJ2-6	TGTGCCAGCAGCTTATTGTCAGGAGCCCACGTCCTGACTTTC	CASSLLSGAHVLTF
TRBV30	-	-	TRBJ1-4	TGTGCCTGGAGTGTACACAGTAATGAAAAACTGTTTTTT	CAWSVHSNEKLFF
TRBV6-6	-	-	TRBJ2-3	TGTGCCAGCAGTCAGGGGGGCACAGATGCGCAGTATTTT	CASSQGGTDAQYF
TRBV12-3/TRBV12-4	-	-	TRBJ2-3	TGTGCCAGCAGACCCGGGGCTAGCACAGATACGCTGTATTTT	CASRPGASTDTLYF
TRBV6-5	-	TRBD2	TRBJ2-5	TGTGCCAGCAGTTACTCGGAGACTAGCGGGAGTCCTGAGACCCAGTACTTC	CASSYSETSGSPETQYF
TRBV6-5	-	-	TRBJ2-1	TGTGCCAGCAGTCCCGGGAGAGGGATCTACGATGAGCAGTTCTTC	CASSPGRGIYDEQFF
TRBV4-1	many	TRBD2	TRBJ2-1	TGCGCCAGCAGCCAAGTTCTTTGGGCTAGCGGGAGGGGCAATGAGCAGTTCTTC	CASSQVLWASGRGNEQFF
TRBV6-6	many	TRBD1	TRBJ2-7	TGTGCCAGCAGTCAGGGACAGGGGGATGGCGAGCAGTACTTC	CASSQGQGDGEQYF
TRBV6-6	-	TRBD1	TRBJ1-1	TGTGCCAGCAGGTCCAAGACAGGGGCTCGTAAAGCTTTCTTT	CASRSKTGARKAFF
TRBV12-3/TRBV12-4	many	TRBD1	TRBJ1-4	TGTGCCAGCAATGACAACGGACAGGGGTTGGGAAAACTGTTTTTT	CASNDNGQGLGKLFF
TRBV5-5	few	-	TRBJ2-5	TGTGCCAGCAGCCAGACGTGGGGGACCCAGTACTTC	CASSQTWGTQYF
TRBV7-8	few	-	TRBJ2-7	TGTGCCAGCAGCCTAGCGGGACAGGGAATTTACGAGCAGTACTTC	CASSLAGQGIYEQYF
TRBV11-2	many	-	TRBJ2-2	TGTGCCAGCAGCTTAAGGACAAACAAGCCGTCGGCGCTGTTTTTT	CASSLRTNKPSALFF
TRBV24-1	-	-	TRBJ1-1	TGTGCCACCAGTGATTCGTCGAACACTGAAGCTTTCTTT	CATSDSSNTEAFF
TRBV9	few	-	TRBJ1-1	TGTGCCAGCAGCGCGGACGTTTTGTCGTACACTGAAGCTTTCTTT	CASSADVLSYTEAFF
TRBV11-3	-	-	TRBJ2-1	TGTGCCATCAGCCTTAGCGGCCATGTCTGGGTCTCTGAGCAGTTCTTC	CAISLSGHVWVSEQFF
TRBV29-1	-	TRBD1	TRBJ2-7	TGCAGCGTTATAAGGGGGCTGGACGAGCAGTACTTC	CSVIRGLDEQYF
TRBV10-3	few	-	TRBJ1-6	TGTGCCATCGGGAAGGGGAATTCACCCCTCCACTTT	CAIGKGNSPLHF
TRBV11-2	-	-	TRBJ2-2	TGTGCCAGCACCCTAATCGCCGGGACCAGGGAGCCGTTTTTT	CASTLIAGTREPFF
TRBV5-1	-	TRBD2	TRBJ2-3	TGCGCCAGCAGCTTGGGCGGAGCGGGGGGAGATACGCACTATTTT	CASSLGGAGGDTHYF
TRBV12-3/TRBV12-4	few	-	TRBJ2-6	TGTGCCAGCAGCCCTAATCCAGGCTCTGGGGCCAACGTCCTGACTTTC	CASSPNPGSGANVLTF
TRBV28	-	-	TRBJ2-1	TGTGCCAGCAGCGTGGGCCTTGCCAATGAGCAGTTCTTC	CASSVGLANEQFF
TRBV6-1	few	-	TRBJ1-5	TGTGTCAGCAGTGAATACGGTTATAGCAATCAGCCCCAGCATTTT	CVSSEYGYSNQPQHF
TRBV30	-	-	TRBJ2-4	TGTGCCTGGAGTGGGACCGAAAACATTCAGTACTTC	CAWSGTENIQYF
TRBV6-2/TRBV6-3	many	TRBD2	TRBJ2-1	TGTGCCAGCAGCCCGGAGGACCGTGTCCAGCGGGAGATGTCCCACAATGAGCAGTTCTTC	CASSPEDRVQREMSHNEQFF
TRBV13	-	TRBD1	TRBJ1-2	TGTGCCAGCAGCTTCAACAGGGGGGGGGCTTGCTACACCTTC	CASSFNRGGACYTF
TRBV11-2	-	TRBD1	TRBJ2-1	TGTGCCAGCAGCCCAGACAGGGGGAACTACAATGAGCAGTTCTTC	CASSPDRGNYNEQFF
TRBV29-1	-	TRBD2	TRBJ2-7	TGCGGCGTCCTAGCGGGACACTACGAGCAGTACTTC	CGVLAGHYEQYF
TRBV4-1	once	TRBD1	TRBJ1-1	TGCGCCAACAGCCAGTTACCGGGACAGGGGGCGAACACTGAAGCTTTCTTT	CANSQLPGQGANTEAFF
TRBV6-2/TRBV6-3	many	-	TRBJ1-1	TGTGCCAGCAACTACCAGGGGTCGACTGAAGCTTTCTTT	CASNYQGSTEAFF
TRBV11-2	-	-	TRBJ2-5	TGTGCCACCTCATCAGAACCCCCGAAGACCCAGTACTTC	CATSSEPPKTQYF
TRBV6-2/TRBV6-3	-	-	TRBJ2-7	TGTGCCAGCAGACGTCTGACCGGGGGGGGACAGGGAGAGCAGTACTTC	CASRRLTGGGQGEQYF
TRBV11-2	-	-	TRBJ1-1	TGTGCCAGCAGCTTAGCATCGGACCCGAACACTGAAGCTTTATTT	CASSLASDPNTEALF
TRBV6-2/TRBV6-3	-	-	TRBJ2-3	TGTGCCAGCATACCTAGCTGGACCAGCACAGATACGCAGTATTTT	CASIPSWTSTDTQYF
TRBV10-3	many	-	TRBJ2-3	TGTGCCATCAGTGGGACAGATACGCAGTATTTT	CAISGTDTQYF
TRBV12-3/TRBV12-4	few	TRBD2	TRBJ2-4	TGTGCCAGCAGTTCCCGGACTAGCGGGATGAGGGAAAACATTCAGTACTTC	CASSSRTSGMRENIQYF
TRBV28	-	-	TRBJ2-1	TGTGCCAGCAGTCCAACTAGCAGGAGTTACAATGAGCAGTTCTTC	CASSPTSRSYNEQFF
TRBV4-1	many	TRBD2	TRBJ2-5	TGCGCCAGCAGCCTCACAAGCCCAGCAGCCGGGACTAGCGGGAACCCTCAAGAGACCCAGTACTTC	CASSLTSPAAGTSGNPQETQYF
TRBV5-1	-	TRBD2	TRBJ2-1	TGCGCCAGCAGCAGATATAGCGGGACGGTGAATGAGCAGTTCTTC	CASSRYSGTVNEQFF
TRBV7-8	-	TRBD2	TRBJ2-3	TGTGCCAGCAGCCGCCTAGCGGGAGAGAGCACAGATAAGCAGTATTTT	CASSRLAGESTDKQYF